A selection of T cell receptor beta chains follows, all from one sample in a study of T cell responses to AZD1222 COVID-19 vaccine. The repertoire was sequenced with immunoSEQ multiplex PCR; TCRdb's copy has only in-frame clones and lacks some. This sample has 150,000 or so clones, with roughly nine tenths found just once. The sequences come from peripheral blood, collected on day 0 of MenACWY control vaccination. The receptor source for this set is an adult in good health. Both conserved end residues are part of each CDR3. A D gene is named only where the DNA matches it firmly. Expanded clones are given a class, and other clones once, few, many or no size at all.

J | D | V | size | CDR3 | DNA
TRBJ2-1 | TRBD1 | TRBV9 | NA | CASALDRGTYNEQFF | TGTGCCAGCGCCCTGGACAGGGGGACCTACAATGAGCAGTTCTTC
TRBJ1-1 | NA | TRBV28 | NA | CASSFVRSSEAFF | TGTGCCAGCAGTTTCGTCCGAAGCAGTGAAGCTTTCTTT
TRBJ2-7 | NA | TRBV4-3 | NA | CASSPGGSSYEQYF | TGCGCCAGCAGCCCTGGGGGGAGCTCCTACGAGCAGTACTTC
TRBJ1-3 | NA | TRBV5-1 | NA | CASSPGWGNTIYF | TGCGCCAGCAGCCCCGGTTGGGGAAACACCATATATTTT
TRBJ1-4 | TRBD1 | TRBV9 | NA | CASSVGPGQGEFRNEKLFF | TGTGCCAGCAGCGTAGGCCCTGGACAGGGAGAATTCCGAAATGAAAAACTGTTTTTT
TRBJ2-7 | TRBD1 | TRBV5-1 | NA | CASSFRDRVSYEQYF | TGCGCCAGCAGCTTCCGGGACAGGGTTTCCTACGAGCAGTACTTC
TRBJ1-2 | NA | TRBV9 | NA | CASRPGPRVNYGYTF | TGTGCCAGCAGGCCGGGACCCAGGGTTAACTATGGCTACACCTTC
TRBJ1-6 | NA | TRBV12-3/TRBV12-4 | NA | CASSLANQGPLHF | TGTGCCAGCAGTTTAGCGAACCAGGGGCCCCTCCACTTT
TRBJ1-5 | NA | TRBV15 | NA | CATSSRPLQSNQPQHF | TGTGCCACCAGCAGCCGGCCACTCCAGAGCAATCAGCCCCAGCATTTT
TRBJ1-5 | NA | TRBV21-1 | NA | CTSGGTAPGQPQHF | TGTACCTCCGGTGGGACAGCTCCAGGGCAGCCCCAGCATTTT
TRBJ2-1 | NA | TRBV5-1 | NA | CASSPGPYTEQFF | TGCGCCAGCAGCCCGGGACCTTATACTGAGCAGTTCTTC
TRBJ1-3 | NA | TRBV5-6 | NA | CASSLGRELGGNTIYF | TGTGCCAGCAGCTTGGGTCGGGAACTAGGTGGAAACACCATATATTTT
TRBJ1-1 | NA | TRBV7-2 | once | CASSWGGTNTEAFF | TGTGCCAGCAGCTGGGGGGGTACGAACACTGAAGCTTTCTTT
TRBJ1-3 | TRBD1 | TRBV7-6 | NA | CASSFGTGSSGNTIYF | TGTGCCAGCAGCTTCGGGACAGGCAGCTCTGGAAACACCATATATTTT
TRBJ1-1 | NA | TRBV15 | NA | CATSAGQGPTEAFF | TGTGCCACCAGCGCGGGGCAGGGGCCCACTGAAGCTTTCTTT
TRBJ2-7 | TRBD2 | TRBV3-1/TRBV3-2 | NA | CASSLTSGRAFNEQYF | TGTGCCAGCAGCCTTACTAGCGGGAGGGCTTTTAACGAGCAGTACTTC
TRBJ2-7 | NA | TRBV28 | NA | CASSFPGETYEQYF | TGTGCCAGCAGTTTTCCCGGCGAAACCTACGAGCAGTACTTC
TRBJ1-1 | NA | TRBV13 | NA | CASSEQGPEAFF | TGTGCCAGCAGCGAGCAGGGACCTGAAGCTTTCTTT
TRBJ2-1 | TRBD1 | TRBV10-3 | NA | CAISERLEGANEQFF | TGTGCCATCAGTGAGAGGCTAGAGGGGGCCAATGAGCAGTTCTTC
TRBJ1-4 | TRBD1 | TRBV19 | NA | CASSLRTGGSEKLFF | TGTGCCAGTAGTCTCCGGACAGGGGGAAGTGAAAAACTGTTTTTT
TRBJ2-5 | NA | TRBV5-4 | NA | CASSPQQQETQYF | TGTGCCAGCAGCCCACAGCAGCAAGAGACCCAGTACTTC
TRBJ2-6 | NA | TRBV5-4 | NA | CASSSTTSGANVLTF | TGTGCCAGCAGCTCAACGACCTCTGGGGCCAACGTCCTGACTTTC
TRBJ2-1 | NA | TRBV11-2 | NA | CASSLVGGSYNEQFF | TGTGCCAGCAGCTTAGTAGGGGGCTCCTACAATGAGCAGTTCTTC
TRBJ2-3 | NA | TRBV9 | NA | CASSPEEGSTDTQYF | TGTGCCAGCAGCCCCGAGGAGGGGAGCACAGATACGCAGTATTTT
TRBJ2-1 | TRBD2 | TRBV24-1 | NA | CATSDSGGGNEQFF | TGTGCCACCAGTGATTCCGGGGGGGGTAATGAGCAGTTCTTC
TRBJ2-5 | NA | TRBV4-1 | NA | CASSPHAWEDSPLETQYF | TGCGCCAGCAGCCCGCACGCCTGGGAGGACAGTCCGCTTGAGACCCAGTACTTC
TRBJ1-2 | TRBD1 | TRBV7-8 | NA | CASSISGGQGGGYTF | TGTGCCAGCAGCATCTCGGGGGGACAGGGCGGAGGCTACACCTTC
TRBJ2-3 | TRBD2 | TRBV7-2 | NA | CASSPRGTSGTQYF | TGTGCCAGCAGCCCCCGAGGGACTAGCGGCACGCAGTATTTT
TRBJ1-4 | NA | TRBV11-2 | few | CASSLSMGTNEKLFF | TGTGCCAGCAGCTTATCCATGGGGACTAATGAAAAACTGTTTTTT